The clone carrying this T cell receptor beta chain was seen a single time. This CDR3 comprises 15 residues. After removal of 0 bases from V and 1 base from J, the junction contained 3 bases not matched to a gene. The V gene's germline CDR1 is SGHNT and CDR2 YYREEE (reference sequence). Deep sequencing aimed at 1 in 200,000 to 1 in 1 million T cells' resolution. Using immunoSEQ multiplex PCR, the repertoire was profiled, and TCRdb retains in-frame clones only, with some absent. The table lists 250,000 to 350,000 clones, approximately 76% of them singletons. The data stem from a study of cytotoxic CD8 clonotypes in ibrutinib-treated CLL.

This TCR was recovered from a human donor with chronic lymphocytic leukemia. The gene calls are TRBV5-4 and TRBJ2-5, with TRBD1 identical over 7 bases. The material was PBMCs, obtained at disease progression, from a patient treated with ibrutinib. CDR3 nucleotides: TGTGCCAGCAGCTTGGCCGGGACAGTCCAAGAGACCCAGTACTTC. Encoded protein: CASSLAGTVQETQYF.